The rows below give T cell receptor beta chains drawn from one sample of a study of T cell responses to AZD1222 COVID-19 vaccine. The data were produced by immunoSEQ multiplex PCR, yet TCRdb's version contains in-frame clones alone and is incomplete. The repertoire holds some 170,000 clones, with 85% to 95% as singletons. The source was peripheral blood, collected on day 0 of AZD1222 vaccination. These receptors were collected from an adult in good health. CDR3s include the opening cysteine and the closing phenylalanine or tryptophan. A D gene is named only where the DNA matches it firmly.

CDR3: CASSELSPRTGNTF
DNA: TGTGCCAGCAGCGAATTATCCCCCCGTACAGGGAACACCTTC
J: TRBJ1-2
D: -
V: TRBV7-2

CDR3: CASSQEFAGDTQYF
DNA: TGCGCCAGCAGCCAAGAGTTTGCGGGAGATACGCAGTATTTT
J: TRBJ2-3
D: -
V: TRBV4-1

CDR3: CASSRNVGETQYF
DNA: TGTGCCAGCAGCCGGAATGTGGGAGAGACCCAGTACTTC
J: TRBJ2-5
D: -
V: TRBV3-1/TRBV3-2

CDR3: CAWSPGLTAFF
DNA: TGTGCCTGGAGTCCCGGACTAACAGCTTTCTTT
J: TRBJ1-1
D: -
V: TRBV30

CDR3: CASSLGQPDPSTDTQYF
DNA: TGTGCCAGCAGCTTAGGACAGCCGGACCCTAGCACAGATACGCAGTATTTT
J: TRBJ2-3
D: -
V: TRBV7-4

CDR3: CASSLGTGGPKGLFF
DNA: TGTGCCAGCAGCCTAGGGACAGGGGGGCCGAAAGGGCTGTTTTTT
J: TRBJ1-4
D: TRBD1
V: TRBV5-6

CDR3: CAWSPRTEAFF
DNA: TGTGCCTGGAGTCCCCGGACAGAAGCTTTCTTT
J: TRBJ1-1
D: -
V: TRBV30

CDR3: CASSTGPLSAQHF
DNA: TGTGCCAGCAGTACAGGACCCCTATCAGCCCAGCATTTT
J: TRBJ1-5
D: -
V: TRBV6-5

CDR3: CASSQGQDINEKLFF
DNA: TGTGCCAGCAGCCAAGGGCAGGACATTAATGAAAAACTGTTTTTT
J: TRBJ1-4
D: -
V: TRBV13

CDR3: CASSVTGQYNSPLHF
DNA: TGTGCCAGTAGTGTCACAGGGCAATATAATTCACCCCTCCACTTT
J: TRBJ1-6
D: -
V: TRBV19

CDR3: CASSPGPFEAFF
DNA: TGTGCCAGCAGCCCAGGACCATTTGAAGCTTTCTTT
J: TRBJ1-1
D: -
V: TRBV3-1/TRBV3-2